Described below is a single TCR beta chain sequence and its context. Its specificity is unknown. Trimming took 2 bases from V and 10 from J, leaving 15 bases between them. CDR1 and CDR2 from the germline V gene are MNHEY and SVGAGI. This CDR3 has 15 residues. The entry originates in a study of shared clonotypes between healthy human individuals. This table comes from immunoSEQ multiplex PCR, and its TCRdb copy is limited to in-frame clones, with some not included. The table lists around 600,000 clones, 85% to 95% of them singletons. The naive CD8 population came from CD45RO-negative cells selected for CCR7, without terminally differentiated effector memory CD45RA+ cells. Study results and caveats: Richness estimates generally favored naive over memory subsets.

The genes are TRBV6-5 and TRBJ1-6, with unresolved D. The sample taken for sequencing was naive CD8+ T cells sorted from blood. The receptor was isolated from a woman in her 30s in good health. CDR3: CASSYQDPLGSPLHF. The CDR3 DNA reads as TGTGCCAGCAGTTACCAGGACCCCCTGGGATCACCCCTCCACTTT.